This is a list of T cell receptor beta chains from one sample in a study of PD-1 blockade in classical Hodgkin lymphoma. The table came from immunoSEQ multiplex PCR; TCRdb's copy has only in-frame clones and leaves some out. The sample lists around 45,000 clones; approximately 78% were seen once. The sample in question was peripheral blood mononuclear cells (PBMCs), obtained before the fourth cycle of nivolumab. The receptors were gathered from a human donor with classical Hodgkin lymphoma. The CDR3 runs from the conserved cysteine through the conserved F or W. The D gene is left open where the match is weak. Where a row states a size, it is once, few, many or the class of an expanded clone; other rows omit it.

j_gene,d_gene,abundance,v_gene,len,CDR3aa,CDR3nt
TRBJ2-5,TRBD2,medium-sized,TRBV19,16,CASSMNRGVGDGTQYF,TGTGCCAGTAGTATGAACCGGGGGGTAGGAGATGGGACCCAGTACTTC
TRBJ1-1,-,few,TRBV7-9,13,CASSQRGNTEAFF,TGTGCCAGCAGCCAACGCGGGAACACTGAAGCTTTCTTT
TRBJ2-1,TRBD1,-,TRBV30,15,CAWSTTGQRLNEQFF,TGTGCCTGGAGTACTACGGGACAGAGGCTAAATGAGCAGTTCTTC
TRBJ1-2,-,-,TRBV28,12,CASSLGDYGYTF,TGTGCCAGCAGTTTGGGGGACTATGGCTACACCTTC
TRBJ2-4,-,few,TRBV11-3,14,CASSPGLEGNIQYF,TGTGCCAGCAGCCCGGGACTCGAAGGGAACATTCAGTACTTC
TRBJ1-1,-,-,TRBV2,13,CASSEAGRAEAFF,TGTGCCAGCAGTGAAGCGGGACGCGCTGAAGCTTTCTTT
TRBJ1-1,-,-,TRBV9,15,CASKGPGHANTEAFF,TGTGCCAGCAAAGGACCGGGACACGCGAACACTGAAGCTTTCTTT
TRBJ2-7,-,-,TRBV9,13,CASSVGGSYEQYF,TGTGCCAGCAGCGTAGGAGGGTCCTACGAGCAGTACTTC
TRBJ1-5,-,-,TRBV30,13,CAWSPRPRQPQHF,TGTGCCTGGAGCCCCAGACCCCGGCAGCCCCAGCATTTT
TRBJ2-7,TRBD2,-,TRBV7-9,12,CASSYGSGGRYF,TGTGCCAGCAGCTACGGTAGCGGGGGCCGGTACTTC
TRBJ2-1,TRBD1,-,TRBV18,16,CASSPPDGTGRYEQFF,TGTGCCAGCTCACCACCAGACGGGACAGGGAGGTATGAGCAGTTCTTC
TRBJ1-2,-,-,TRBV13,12,CASSPRTDGYTF,TGTGCCAGCAGCCCCAGGACAGATGGCTACACCTTC
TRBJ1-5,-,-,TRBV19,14,CASSKREGNQPQHF,TGTGCCAGTAGTAAGAGGGAAGGTAATCAGCCCCAGCATTTT
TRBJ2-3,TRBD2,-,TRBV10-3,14,CAISSGGVTDTQYF,TGTGCCATCAGCAGCGGGGGAGTTACAGATACGCAGTATTTT
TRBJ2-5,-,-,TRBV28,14,CASSPRTDRETQYF,TGTGCCAGCAGTCCCAGGACAGATCGAGAGACCCAGTACTTC
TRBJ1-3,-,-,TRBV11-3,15,CASSLGGQTGNTIYF,TGTGCCAGCAGCTTAGGCGGACAGACTGGAAACACCATATATTTT
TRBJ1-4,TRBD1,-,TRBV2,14,CASSEGTGIEKLFF,TGTGCCAGCAGTGAAGGGACAGGGATCGAAAAACTGTTTTTT
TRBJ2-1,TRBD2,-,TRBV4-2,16,CASSQALRGVSNEQFF,TGTGCCAGCAGCCAAGCGTTGCGGGGGGTCTCAAATGAGCAGTTCTTC
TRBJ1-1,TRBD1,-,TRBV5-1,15,CASSLPGQPAYEAFF,TGCGCCAGCAGCTTGCCGGGACAGCCGGCCTATGAAGCTTTCTTT
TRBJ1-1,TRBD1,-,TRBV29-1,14,CSVEPGGLNTEAFF,TGCAGCGTTGAACCAGGGGGCTTGAACACTGAAGCTTTCTTT
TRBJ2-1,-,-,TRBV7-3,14,CASSSLPRDHEQFF,TGTGCCAGCAGCTCCCTACCCCGTGACCATGAGCAGTTCTTC